These T cell receptor beta chains were read from a single sample in a study of graft-versus-host responses after intestinal transplantation. TCRdb keeps only in-frame clones here, not all; method: immunoSEQ multiplex PCR. This sample has some 110,000 clones; approximately 90% occur once, and the top ten carry about 0.18%. The antigens these receptors bind are not known. Specimen: unstimulated CD4+ T cells sorted from spleen or lymph node cells, collected before intestinal transplant. The receptors shown here come from a human donor who received an intestinal transplant. The CDR3 runs from the conserved cysteine through the conserved F or W. A D gene is named only where the DNA matches it firmly. Clone size, where shown, is once, few, many, or a class for clones that have expanded.

>TRBV4-2|TRBJ1-1|.|.
TGTGCCAGCAGCCAAGATGGGCAGGGATGGACTGAAGCTTTCTTT
CASSQDGQGWTEAFF
>TRBV7-2|TRBJ2-7|.|.
TGTGCCAGCAGCTTAAGGACAGCCTACGAGCAGTACTTC
CASSLRTAYEQYF
>TRBV13|TRBJ2-3|.|.
TGTGCCAGCAGCTTACCGGGGACAGATACGCAGTATTTT
CASSLPGTDTQYF
>TRBV16|TRBJ1-2|.|.
TGTGCCAGCAGCCAATCGGGGCCTTACTATGGCTACACCTTC
CASSQSGPYYGYTF
>TRBV6-1|TRBJ2-7|.|once
TGTGCCACCAGGGACTTCTCCTACGAGCAGTACTTC
CATRDFSYEQYF
>TRBV6-6|TRBJ1-2|.|.
TGTGCCAGCAGCAACAGGGCGCCTTATGGCTACACCTTC
CASSNRAPYGYTF
>TRBV5-1|TRBJ2-7|.|.
TGCGCCAGCAGCTGGAGTCCTCGGGGGGCAACTTCCTACGAGCAGTACTTC
CASSWSPRGATSYEQYF
>TRBV29-1|TRBJ1-2|.|.
TGCAGCGTTGAAGCATCTCTGCGGGGCTACACCTTC
CSVEASLRGYTF
>TRBV5-6|TRBJ1-2|.|.
TGTGCCAGCAGCGGGGGGGGGTTCTATGGCTACACCTTC
CASSGGGFYGYTF
>TRBV7-2|TRBJ2-1|TRBD1|.
TGTGCCAGCAGCAGGGACAGCTCCTACAATGAGCAGTTCTTC
CASSRDSSYNEQFF
>TRBV4-2|TRBJ1-2|.|.
TGTGCCAGCAGCCATCAAACCGGGGGGAGGTCCTATGGCTACACCTTC
CASSHQTGGRSYGYTF
>TRBV11-2|TRBJ2-1|TRBD2|.
TGTGCCAGCAGCTTAAATCTAGCGGGCAACAATGAGCAGTTCTTC
CASSLNLAGNNEQFF
>TRBV27|TRBJ2-5|.|once
TGTGCCAGCAGTTCCTACCAGACAGGGGAGGGCCAAGAGACCCAGTACTTC
CASSSYQTGEGQETQYF
>TRBV5-4|TRBJ2-2|TRBD1|.
TGTGCCAGCAGCTCGGGACAGGGAAGTAACACCGGGGAGCTGTTTTTT
CASSSGQGSNTGELFF
>TRBV4-3|TRBJ2-1|.|.
TGCGCCAGCAGCCAAGGGGGCCCCTTAGGTTCCTACAATGAGCAGTTCTTC
CASSQGGPLGSYNEQFF
>TRBV30|TRBJ2-3|TRBD2|.
TGTGCCTGGAGTCCCCTAGCGGGAGGGCGTCATACGCAGTATTTT
CAWSPLAGGRHTQYF
>TRBV6-5|TRBJ2-2|.|.
TGTGCCAGCAGGTGGGCGTCGAACACCGGGGAGCTGTTTTTT
CASRWASNTGELFF
>TRBV14|TRBJ2-5|TRBD1|.
TGTGCCAGCAGCCGAACTGGACAGGTTTGGCAAGAGACCCAGTACTTC
CASSRTGQVWQETQYF